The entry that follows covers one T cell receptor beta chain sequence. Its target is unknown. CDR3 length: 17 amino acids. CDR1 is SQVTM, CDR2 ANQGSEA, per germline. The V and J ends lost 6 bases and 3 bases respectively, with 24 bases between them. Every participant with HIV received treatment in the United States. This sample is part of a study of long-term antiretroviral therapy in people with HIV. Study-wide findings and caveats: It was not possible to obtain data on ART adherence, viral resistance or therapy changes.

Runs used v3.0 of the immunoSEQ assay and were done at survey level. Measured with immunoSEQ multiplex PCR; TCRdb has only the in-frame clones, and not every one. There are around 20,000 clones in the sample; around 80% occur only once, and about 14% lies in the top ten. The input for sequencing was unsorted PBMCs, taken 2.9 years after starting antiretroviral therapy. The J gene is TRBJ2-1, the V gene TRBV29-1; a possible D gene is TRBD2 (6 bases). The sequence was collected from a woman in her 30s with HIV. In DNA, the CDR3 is TGCAGCGTGGGCCCTCAGGTTCGCAGACTAGTCTACAATGAGCAGTTCTTC. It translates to CSVGPQVRRLVYNEQFF.